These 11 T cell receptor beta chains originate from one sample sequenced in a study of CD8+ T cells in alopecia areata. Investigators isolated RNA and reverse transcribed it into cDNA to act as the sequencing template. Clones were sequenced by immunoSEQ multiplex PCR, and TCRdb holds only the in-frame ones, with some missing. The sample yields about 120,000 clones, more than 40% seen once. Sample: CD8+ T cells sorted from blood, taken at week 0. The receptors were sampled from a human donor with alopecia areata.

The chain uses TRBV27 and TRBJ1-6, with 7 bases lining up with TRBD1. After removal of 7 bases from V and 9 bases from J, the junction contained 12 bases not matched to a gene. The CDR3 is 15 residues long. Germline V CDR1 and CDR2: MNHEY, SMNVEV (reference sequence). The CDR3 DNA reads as TGTGCCAGCACCTGGGGAGGGGGCGTGGGTTCACCCCTCCACTTT. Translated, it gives CASTWGGGVGSPLHF.

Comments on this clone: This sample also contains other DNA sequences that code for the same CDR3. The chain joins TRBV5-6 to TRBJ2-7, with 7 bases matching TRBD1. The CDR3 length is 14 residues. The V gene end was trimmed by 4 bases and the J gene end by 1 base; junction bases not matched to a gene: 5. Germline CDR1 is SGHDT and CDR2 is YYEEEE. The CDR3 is CASSEQGFSYEQYF. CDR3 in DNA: TGTGCCAGCAGCGAACAGGGGTTTTCCTACGAGCAGTACTTC.

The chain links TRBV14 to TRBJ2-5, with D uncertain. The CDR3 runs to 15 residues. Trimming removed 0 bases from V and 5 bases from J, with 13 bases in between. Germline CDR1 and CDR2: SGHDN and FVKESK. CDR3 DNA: TGTGCCAGCAGCCAAGACTATACCGGGCTGGAGACCCAGTACTTC. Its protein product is CASSQDYTGLETQYF.

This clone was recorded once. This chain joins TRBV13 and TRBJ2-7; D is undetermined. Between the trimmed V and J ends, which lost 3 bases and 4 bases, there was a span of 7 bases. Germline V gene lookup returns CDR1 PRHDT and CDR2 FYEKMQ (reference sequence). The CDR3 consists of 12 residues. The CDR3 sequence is CASSFGTYEQYF. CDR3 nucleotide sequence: TGTGCCAGCAGCTTCGGAACTTACGAGCAGTACTTC.

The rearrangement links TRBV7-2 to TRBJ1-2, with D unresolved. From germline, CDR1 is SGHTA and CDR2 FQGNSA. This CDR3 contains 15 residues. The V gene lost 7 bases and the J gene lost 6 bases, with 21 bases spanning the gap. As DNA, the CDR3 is TGTGCCAGCACAGCAATGGGGTTTCTTGCCGATGGCTACACCTTC. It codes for CASTAMGFLADGYTF. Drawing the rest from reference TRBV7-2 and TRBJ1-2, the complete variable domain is GAGVSQSPSNKVTEKGKDVELRCDPISGHTALYWYRQSLGQGLEFLIYFQGNSAPDKSGLPSDRFSAERTGGSVSTLTIQRTQQEDSAVYLCASTAMGFLADGYTFGSGTRLTVV.

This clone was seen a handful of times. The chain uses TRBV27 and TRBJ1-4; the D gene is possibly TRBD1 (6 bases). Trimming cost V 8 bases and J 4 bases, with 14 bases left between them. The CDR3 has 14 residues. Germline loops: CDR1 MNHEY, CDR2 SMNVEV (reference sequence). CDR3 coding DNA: TGTGCCAGCTCTTCCACAGGGTATAATGAAAAACTGTTTTTT. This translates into CASSSTGYNEKLFF.

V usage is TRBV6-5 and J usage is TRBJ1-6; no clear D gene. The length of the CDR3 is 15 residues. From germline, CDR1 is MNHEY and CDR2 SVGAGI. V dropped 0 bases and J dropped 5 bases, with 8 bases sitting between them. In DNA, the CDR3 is TGTGCCAGCAGTTACTCGAGAGGCGATAATTCACCCCTCCACTTT. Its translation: CASSYSRGDNSPLHF.

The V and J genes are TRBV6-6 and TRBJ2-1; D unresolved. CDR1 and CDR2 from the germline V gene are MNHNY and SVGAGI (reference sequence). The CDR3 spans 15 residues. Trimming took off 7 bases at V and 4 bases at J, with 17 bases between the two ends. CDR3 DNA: TGTGCCAGCAAGAGTAGCCCAGCCCCTTACAATGAGCAGTTCTTC. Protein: CASKSSPAPYNEQFF.

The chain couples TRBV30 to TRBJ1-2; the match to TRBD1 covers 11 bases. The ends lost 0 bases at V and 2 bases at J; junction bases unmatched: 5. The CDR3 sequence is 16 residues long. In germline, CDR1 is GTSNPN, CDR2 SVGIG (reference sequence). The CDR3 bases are TGTGCCTGGAGTGTACCCCGGGACAGGGGGAACTATGGCTACACCTTC. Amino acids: CAWSVPRDRGNYGYTF. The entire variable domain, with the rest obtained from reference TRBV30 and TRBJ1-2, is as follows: SQTIHQWPATLVQPVGSPLSLECTVEGTSNPNLYWYRQAAGRGLQLLFYSVGIGQISSEVPQNLSASRPQDRQFILSSKKLLLSDSGFYLCAWSVPRDRGNYGYTFGSGTRLTVV.

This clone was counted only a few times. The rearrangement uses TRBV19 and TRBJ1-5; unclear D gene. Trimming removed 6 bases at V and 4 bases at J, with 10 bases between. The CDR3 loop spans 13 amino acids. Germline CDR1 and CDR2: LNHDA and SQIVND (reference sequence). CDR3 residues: CASRDPGNQPQHF. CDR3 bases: TGTGCCAGTAGGGACCCGGGAAATCAGCCCCAGCATTTT.

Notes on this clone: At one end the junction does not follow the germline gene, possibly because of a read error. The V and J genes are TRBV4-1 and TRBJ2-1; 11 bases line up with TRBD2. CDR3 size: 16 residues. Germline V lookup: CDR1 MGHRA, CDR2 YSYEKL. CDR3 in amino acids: CASSQDGLAGGNEQFF. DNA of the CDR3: TGTGCCAGCAGCCAAGATGGCCTAGCGGGGGGCAATGAGCAGTTCTTC.